This entry lists 20 T cell receptor beta chains sequenced from one sample in a study of CD8 T cells in ankylosing spondylitis. MiXCR was run by TCRdb on the 5' RACE reads, yielding one entry per CDR3 protein. The sample has over 400,000 distinct CDR3 sequences, roughly 25% seen once. Study-wide findings and caveats: Ankylosing spondylitis blood appeared to carry a characteristic TCR beta motif of roughly eight highly homologous variants.

These receptors lack a known antigen. The sequenced sample consisted of blood, either unsorted or a sorted T cell fraction (not recorded which). The origin of the receptors is a male donor with ankylosing spondylitis.

This clonotype was found many times. The V call is TRBV5-1, the J call TRBJ2-5, with 8 positions matching TRBD2. V was pared by 7 bases and J by 5 bases, with 10 bases of the junction left unmatched. Germline V gene sequence: CDR1 SGHRS, CDR2 YFSETQ. CDR3 size: 14 residues. The CDR3 DNA reads TGCGCCAGCCGAAGACGGGAGGGCAGGGAGACCCAGTACTTC. It translates to CASRRREGRETQYF.

V gene TRBV29-1 combines with J gene TRBJ2-3; the D is unclear. V dropped 7 bases and J dropped 1 base, with 9 bases sitting between them. Germline CDR1 is SQVTM and CDR2 is ANQGSEA. The CDR3 has 12 residues. This CDR3 is CSADEGTDTQYF. The CDR3 DNA reads as TGCAGCGCTGACGAGGGCACAGATACGCAGTATTTT.

This clonotype was found a few times. The chain is built from TRBV7-2 and TRBJ2-7, with D perhaps being TRBD1 or TRBD2 (5 bases each). The CDR3 length is 14 residues. Germline loops: CDR1 SGHTA, CDR2 FQGNSA. The ends were cut back, 4 bases at V and 3 bases at J, with 13 bases in the middle. CDR3 protein: CASSSRDLDYEQYF. The CDR3 nucleotides read TGTGCCAGCAGCTCTCGGGACCTGGACTACGAGCAGTACTTC.

The chain has TRBV27 and TRBJ2-7, with D unclear. V was clipped by 10 bases and J by 0 bases, with 16 bases between them. This CDR3 has 14 amino acids. CDR1 MNHEY and CDR2 SMNVEV come from the germline V gene (reference sequence). The CDR3 region is CAIKRSGNSYEQYF. The DNA for the CDR3 is TGTGCCATCAAAAGGTCCGGTAACTCCTACGAGCAGTACTTC.

This clonotype showed up just a few times. J is TRBJ1-4 and V is TRBV6-5; D is possibly TRBD1 (5 bases). The CDR3 covers 14 residues. V lost 2 bases and J lost 5, with 9 bases in between. Per the germline V gene, CDR1 is MNHEY and CDR2 is SVGAGI. For the CDR3, the DNA is TGTGCCAGCAGTTACACGGCAGGGAATGAAAAACTGTTTTTT. This encodes CASSYTAGNEKLFF.

This clonotype turned up a few times. The chain couples TRBV29-1 to TRBJ1-4, with D perhaps matching TRBD1 (5 bases). Between the trimmed V and J ends, which lost 7 bases and 3 bases, there was a span of 12 bases. CDR1 is SQVTM and CDR2 is ANQGSEA in the germline V gene. The CDR3 has 13 amino acids. CDR3 sequence reads: CSGAQGPNEKLFF. CDR3 nucleotide sequence: TGCAGCGGCGCGCAGGGACCTAATGAAAAACTGTTTTTT.

V usage is TRBV2 and J usage is TRBJ2-5; TRBD1 might be the D (5 bases). Germline V gene sequence: CDR1 SNHLY, CDR2 FYNNEI. The V and J ends lost 10 bases and 3 bases respectively, with 12 bases between them. The CDR3 loop spans 12 amino acids. The CDR3: CATTREKETQYF. The CDR3, as DNA: TGTGCCACCACCAGGGAAAAAGAGACCCAGTACTTC.

In its sample, this clonotype was seen a few times. The rearrangement uses TRBV5-1 and TRBJ2-7; no definite D call. The germline V gene encodes CDR1 SGHRS and CDR2 YFSETQ. The CDR3 has 14 amino acids. The V and J ends lost 0 bases and 1 base respectively, with 8 bases between them. The CDR3 DNA is TGCGCCAGCAGCTTGGGCCAGGCGTCCTACGAGCAGTACTTC. Translation: CASSLGQASYEQYF.

This clonotype was counted only a few times. V gene TRBV4-1 combines with J gene TRBJ2-5, with 9 bases matching TRBD2. Trimming cost V 2 bases and J 5 bases; bases outside gene matches: 12. The CDR3 runs to 17 residues. Germline V gene sequence: CDR1 MGHRA, CDR2 YSYEKL. As DNA, the CDR3 is TGCGCCAGCAGCCAACGACTAAGAGGTAGCGGGAGTGAGACCCAGTACTTC. This gives the protein CASSQRLRGSGSETQYF.

The rearrangement joins TRBV6-1 to TRBJ2-3, with D perhaps matching TRBD1 (6 bases). Germline V CDR1 and CDR2: MNHNS, SASEGT. Between the trimmed V and J ends, which lost 5 bases and 3 bases, there was a span of 12 bases. CDR3 length: 14 residues. CDR3 in DNA: TGTGCCAGCAGTCAGTACAGGGTTACAGATACGCAGTATTTT. Translating gives CASSQYRVTDTQYF.

This clonotype was picked up a small number of times. The chain links TRBV7-2 to TRBJ2-3; either TRBD1 or TRBD2 may fit D (5 bases each). CDR1 and CDR2 from the germline V gene are SGHTA and FQGNSA. This CDR3 contains 15 residues. V lost 3 bases to trimming and J lost 7 bases, with 17 bases between them. The CDR3: CASSFSGTRLHTQYF. The CDR3 region has the DNA TGTGCCAGCAGCTTTTCGGGGACCAGGCTTCATACGCAGTATTTT.

This chain joins TRBV28 and TRBJ1-5, with D hard to call. Germline loops: CDR1 MDHEN, CDR2 SYDVKM. V lost 5 bases and J lost 5, with 19 bases in between. This CDR3 is built from 16 residues. CDR3 region: CASSLLLPRGDQPQHF. The CDR3 coding sequence is TGTGCCAGCAGTCTTCTCCTCCCACGGGGTGATCAGCCCCAGCATTTT.

This clonotype was seen a few times. This chain uses TRBV5-6 with TRBJ2-6; D perhaps matches TRBD1 (5 bases). Germline loops: CDR1 SGHDT, CDR2 YYEEEE. The CDR3 extends over 18 amino acids. Trimming took 2 bases from V and 2 from J, leaving 17 bases between them. CDR3 DNA: TGTGCCAGCAGCTTCGTCGACAGAGCCAATGCTGGGGCCAACGTCCTGACTTTC. Translation: CASSFVDRANAGANVLTF.

The rearrangement uses TRBV25-1 and TRBJ2-1; TRBD2 aligns across 8 bases. V was clipped by 0 bases and J by 9 bases; unmatched bases: 7. The CDR3 runs to 15 residues. CDR1 is MGHDK and CDR2 is SYGVNS in the germline V gene. This CDR3 reads CASSEYDGRAGEQFF. The DNA of the CDR3 is TGTGCCAGCAGTGAATACGACGGGAGGGCCGGTGAGCAGTTCTTC.

This clonotype showed up just a few times. The V gene is TRBV7-9, the J gene TRBJ2-7, with 7 bases identical to TRBD1. The CDR3 covers 13 residues. With V trimmed by 5 bases and J by 8 bases, 9 bases remained unmatched. Looked up from germline, CDR1 is SEHNR and CDR2 is FQNEAQ (reference sequence). The CDR3 DNA follows: TGTGCCAGCAGCCCACAGGGGTTGGGGAAGCAGTACTTC. Its translation: CASSPQGLGKQYF.

In this sample, this clonotype turned up many times. The chain is built from TRBV27 and TRBJ2-7, with 9 bases identical to TRBD1. After removal of 3 bases from V and 2 bases from J, the junction contained 26 bases not matched to a gene. The length of the CDR3 is 22 residues. Germline CDR1 reads MNHEY; CDR2 reads SMNVEV (reference sequence). As DNA, the CDR3 is TGTGCCAGCAGTTTTCGGGGAAGGGGGGGGACAGGGAACTCCCCTACCCCCTACGAGCAGTACTTC. Its protein product is CASSFRGRGGTGNSPTPYEQYF.

The rearrangement links TRBV20-1 to TRBJ1-2; 7 bases line up with TRBD1. Trimming removed 0 bases from V and 0 bases from J; junction bases left unmatched: 4. Per germline, CDR1 DFQATT and CDR2 SNEGSKA (reference sequence). This CDR3 is 15 amino acids long. CDR3 residues: CSAREGGRPNYGYTF. The CDR3 DNA follows: TGCAGTGCTAGAGAAGGGGGCCGCCCTAACTATGGCTACACCTTC.

This clonotype was seen just once. The chain carries TRBV11-3 and TRBJ1-1, with D tentatively TRBD1 (5 bases). The CDR3 loop spans 11 amino acids. Trimming pared 5 bases from V and 7 bases from J, leaving 8 bases between. CDR1 is SGHNT, CDR2 YENEEA, per germline. DNA for the CDR3: TGTGCCAGCAGCATCACAGGTGAAGCTTTCTTT. Amino acid sequence: CASSITGEAFF.

This clonotype was found a few times. This chain connects TRBV5-1 to TRBJ2-1; D gene unclear. The ends were cut back, 0 bases at V and 5 bases at J, with 9 bases in the middle. Germline-derived CDR1 and CDR2 are SGHRS and YFSETQ. The CDR3 length is 14 residues. The CDR3 reads CASSLGVVDNEQFF. In DNA form, the CDR3 reads TGCGCCAGCAGCTTGGGTGTAGTCGACAATGAGCAGTTCTTC.

J is TRBJ1-1 and V is TRBV5-1; maybe TRBD1 (5 bases). CDR3 length equals 13 residues. Per germline, CDR1 SGHRS and CDR2 YFSETQ. V lost 9 bases to trimming and J lost 3 bases, with 15 bases between them. The CDR3: CANKTPRDTEAFF. The DNA of the CDR3 is TGCGCCAACAAGACCCCCAGGGACACTGAAGCTTTCTTT.